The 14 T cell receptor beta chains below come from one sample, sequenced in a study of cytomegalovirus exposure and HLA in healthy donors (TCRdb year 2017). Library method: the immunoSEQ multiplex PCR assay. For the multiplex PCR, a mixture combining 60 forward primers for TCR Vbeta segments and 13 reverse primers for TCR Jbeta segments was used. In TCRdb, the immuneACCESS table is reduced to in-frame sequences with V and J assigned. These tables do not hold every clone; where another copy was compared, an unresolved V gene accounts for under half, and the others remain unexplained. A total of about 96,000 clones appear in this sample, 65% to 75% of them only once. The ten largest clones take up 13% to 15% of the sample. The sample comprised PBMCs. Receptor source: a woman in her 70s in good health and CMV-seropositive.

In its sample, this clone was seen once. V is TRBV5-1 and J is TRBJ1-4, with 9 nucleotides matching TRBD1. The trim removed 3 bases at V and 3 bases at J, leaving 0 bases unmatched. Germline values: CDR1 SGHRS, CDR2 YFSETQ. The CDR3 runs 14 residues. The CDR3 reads CASSWDRANEKLFF. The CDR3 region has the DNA TGCGCCAGCAGCTGGGACAGGGCTAATGAAAAACTGTTTTTT.

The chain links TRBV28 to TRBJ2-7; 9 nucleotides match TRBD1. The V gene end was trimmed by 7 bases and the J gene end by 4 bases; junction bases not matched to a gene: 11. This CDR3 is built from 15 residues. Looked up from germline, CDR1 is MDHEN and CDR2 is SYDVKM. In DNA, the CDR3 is TGTGCCAGCACCCCAACAGGGGGCCGGACATACGAGCAGTACTTC. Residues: CASTPTGGRTYEQYF.

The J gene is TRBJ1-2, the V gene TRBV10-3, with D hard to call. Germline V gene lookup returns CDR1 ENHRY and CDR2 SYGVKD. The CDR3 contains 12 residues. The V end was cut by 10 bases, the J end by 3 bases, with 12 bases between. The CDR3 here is CASQALDYGYTF. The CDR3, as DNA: TGTGCCAGCCAGGCGCTTGACTATGGCTACACCTTC.

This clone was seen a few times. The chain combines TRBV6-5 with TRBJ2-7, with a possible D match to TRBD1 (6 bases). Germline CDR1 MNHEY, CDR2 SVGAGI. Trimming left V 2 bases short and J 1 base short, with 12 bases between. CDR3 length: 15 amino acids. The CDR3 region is CASSYMTGRSYEQYF. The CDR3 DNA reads TGTGCCAGCAGTTACATGACAGGACGGTCCTACGAGCAGTACTTC.

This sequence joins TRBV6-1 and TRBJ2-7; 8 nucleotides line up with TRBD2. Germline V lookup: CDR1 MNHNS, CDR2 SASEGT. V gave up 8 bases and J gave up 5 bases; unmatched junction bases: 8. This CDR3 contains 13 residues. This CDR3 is CASGTSTVHEQYF. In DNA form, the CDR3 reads TGTGCCAGCGGGACTAGTACCGTCCACGAGCAGTACTTC.

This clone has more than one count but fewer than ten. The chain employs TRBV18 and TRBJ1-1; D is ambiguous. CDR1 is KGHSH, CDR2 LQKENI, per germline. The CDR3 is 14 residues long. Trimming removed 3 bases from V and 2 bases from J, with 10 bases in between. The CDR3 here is CASSPEYSNTEAFF. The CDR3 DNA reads TGTGCCAGCTCACCCGAGTACAGTAACACTGAAGCTTTCTTT. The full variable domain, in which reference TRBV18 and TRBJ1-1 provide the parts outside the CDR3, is NAGVMQNPRHLVRRRGQEARLRCSPMKGHSHVYWYRQLPEEGLKFMVYLQKENIIDESGMPKERFSAEFPKEGPSILRIQQVVRGDSAAYFCASSPEYSNTEAFFGQGTRLTVV.

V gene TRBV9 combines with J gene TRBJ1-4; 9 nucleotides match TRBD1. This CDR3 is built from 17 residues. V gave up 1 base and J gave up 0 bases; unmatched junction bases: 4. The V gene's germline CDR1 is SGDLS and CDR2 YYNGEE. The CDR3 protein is CASSVRTGDATNEKLFF. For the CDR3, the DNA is TGTGCCAGCAGCGTACGGACAGGGGATGCAACTAATGAAAAACTGTTTTTT.

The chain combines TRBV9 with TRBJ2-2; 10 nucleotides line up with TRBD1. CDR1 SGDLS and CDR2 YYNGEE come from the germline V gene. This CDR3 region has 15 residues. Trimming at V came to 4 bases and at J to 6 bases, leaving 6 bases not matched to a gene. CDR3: CASSYGTGEAGELFF. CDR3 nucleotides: TGTGCCAGCAGCTATGGGACAGGGGAAGCCGGGGAGCTGTTTTTT.

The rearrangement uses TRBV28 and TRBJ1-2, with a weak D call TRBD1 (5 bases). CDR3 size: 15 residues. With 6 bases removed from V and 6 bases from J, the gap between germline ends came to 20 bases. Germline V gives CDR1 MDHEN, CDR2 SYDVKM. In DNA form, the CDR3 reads TGTGCCAGCAGCGAAAGGGGTGGACCACACGATGGCTACACCTTC. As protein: CASSERGGPHDGYTF.

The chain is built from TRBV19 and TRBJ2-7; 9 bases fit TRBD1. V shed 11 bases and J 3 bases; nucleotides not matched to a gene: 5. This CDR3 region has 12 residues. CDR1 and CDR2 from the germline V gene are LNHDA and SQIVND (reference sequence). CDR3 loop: CASSTGGYEQYF. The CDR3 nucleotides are TGTGCCTCTTCGACAGGGGGCTACGAGCAGTACTTC.

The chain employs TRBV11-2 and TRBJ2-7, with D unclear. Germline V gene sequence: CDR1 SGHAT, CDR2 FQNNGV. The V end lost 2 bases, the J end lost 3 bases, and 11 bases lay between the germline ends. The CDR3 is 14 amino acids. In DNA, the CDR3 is TGTGCCAGCAGCTTATCGTGGCAGAACTACGAGCAGTACTTC. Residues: CASSLSWQNYEQYF.

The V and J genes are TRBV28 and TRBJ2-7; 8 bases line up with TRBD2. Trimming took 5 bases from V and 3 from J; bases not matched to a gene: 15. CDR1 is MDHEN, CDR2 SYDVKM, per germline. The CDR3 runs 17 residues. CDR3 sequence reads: CASSPSRGSGTNYEQYF. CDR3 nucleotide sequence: TGTGCCAGCAGTCCATCTCGGGGTAGCGGGACTAACTACGAGCAGTACTTC.

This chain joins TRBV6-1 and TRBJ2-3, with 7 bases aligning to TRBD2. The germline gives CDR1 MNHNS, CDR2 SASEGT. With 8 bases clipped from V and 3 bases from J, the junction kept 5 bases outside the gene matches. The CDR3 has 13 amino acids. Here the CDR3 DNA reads TGTGCCAGCCGGGAGGCCTCGACAGATACGCAGTATTTT. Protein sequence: CASREASTDTQYF.

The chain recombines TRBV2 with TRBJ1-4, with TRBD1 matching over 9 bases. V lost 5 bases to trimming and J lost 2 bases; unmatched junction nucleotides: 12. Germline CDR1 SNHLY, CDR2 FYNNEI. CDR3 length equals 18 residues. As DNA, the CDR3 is TGTGCCAGCAGTCGAATGGGGACAGGGCGTACTACTAATGAAAAACTGTTTTTT. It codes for CASSRMGTGRTTNEKLFF.